These T cell receptor beta chains were read from a single sample in a study of cytomegalovirus exposure and HLA in healthy donors. This table comes from immunoSEQ multiplex PCR, and its TCRdb copy is limited to in-frame clones, with some not included. The table shows 110,000 to 150,000 clones, with 74% occurring only once. The sequenced sample consisted of PBMCs. The receptors originated from a man in his late teens or twenties in good health and CMV-seropositive. CDR3s include the opening cysteine and the closing phenylalanine or tryptophan. A D gene is named only where the DNA matches it firmly. Rows may omit the clone size; those that give it use once, few, many or a size class.

clone_size j_call v_call d_call cdr3_aa cdr3_nt
NA TRBJ1-1 TRBV7-8 NA CASSSGLTTEAFF TGTGCCAGCAGCTCCGGACTAACCACTGAAGCTTTCTTT
NA TRBJ2-7 TRBV14 NA CASSPLGVTFYEQYF TGTGCCAGCAGCCCCCTGGGAGTCACGTTCTACGAGCAGTACTTC
once TRBJ1-2 TRBV9 NA CASSRGTNYGYTF TGTGCCAGCTCTAGGGGGACAAACTATGGCTACACCTTC
NA TRBJ2-1 TRBV18 NA CASSPTGGLREQFF TGTGCCAGCTCACCGACCGGCGGACTCCGCGAGCAGTTCTTC
few TRBJ2-2 TRBV5-1 NA CASSLGQLKNTGELFF TGCGCCAGCAGCTTGGGACAGCTAAAGAACACCGGGGAGCTGTTTTTT
few TRBJ1-2 TRBV13 NA CASSLEKGAYGYTF TGTGCCAGCAGCTTAGAAAAAGGGGCCTATGGCTACACCTTC
few TRBJ1-6 TRBV10-3 NA CAISVAGDSLNSPLHF TGTGCCATCAGTGTAGCCGGGGACTCACTTAATTCACCCCTCCACTTT
NA TRBJ2-1 TRBV9 NA CASSGAGESYNEQFF TGTGCCAGCAGCGGGGCAGGGGAATCCTACAATGAGCAGTTCTTC
NA TRBJ2-2 TRBV29-1 NA CSVDQVNTGELFF TGCAGCGTTGACCAGGTGAACACCGGGGAGCTGTTTTTT
once TRBJ2-3 TRBV7-3 TRBD2 CASSLTPSGSTDTQYF TGTGCCAGCAGCTTAACGCCTAGCGGGAGCACAGATACGCAGTATTTT
NA TRBJ2-1 TRBV9 TRBD2 CASSGTSGSWNEQFF TGTGCCAGCAGCGGAACTAGCGGGAGTTGGAATGAGCAGTTCTTC
once TRBJ1-4 TRBV10-2 TRBD1 CASSPSGGFATNEKLFF TGCGCCAGCAGTCCATCAGGGGGCTTTGCAACTAATGAAAAACTGTTTTTT